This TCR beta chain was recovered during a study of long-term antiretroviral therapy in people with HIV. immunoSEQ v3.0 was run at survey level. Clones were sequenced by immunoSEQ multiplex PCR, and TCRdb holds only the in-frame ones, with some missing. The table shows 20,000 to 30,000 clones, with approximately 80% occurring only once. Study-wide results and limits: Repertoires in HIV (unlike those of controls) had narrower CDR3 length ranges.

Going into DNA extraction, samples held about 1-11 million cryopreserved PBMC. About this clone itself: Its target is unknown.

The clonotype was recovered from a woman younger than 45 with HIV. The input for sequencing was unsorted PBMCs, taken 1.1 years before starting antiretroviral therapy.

The chain's CDR3 is CAWKGHGYGYTF. In DNA form, the CDR3 reads TGTGCCTGGAAGGGGCATGGGTATGGCTACACCTTC. The chain is built from TRBV30 and TRBJ1-2, with a tentative D call TRBD1 (5 bases). Trimming cost V 4 bases and J 5 bases, with 11 bases left between them. Germline CDR1 reads GTSNPN; CDR2 reads SVGIG (reference sequence). The CDR3 length is 12 residues.